The 24 T cell receptor beta chains presented below share a single source sample, sequenced in a study of T cells expressing NK-cell markers (dated by TCRdb to about 2020). Library prep was done by 5' RACE. Sequenced on an Illumina HiSeq 2000. Reads reprocessed by TCRdb are summarized as one entry per CDR3 protein sequence, and DNA is absent. The sample's clone listing holds about 260,000 distinct CDR3 sequences. The ten top clones hold more than 3.5% of the sample. The specimen sequenced was blood T cells: a sorted CD56 or NKG2C T cell subset, CD4+ or CD8+ T cells, or bulk PBMC T cells (not recorded which). The source of these receptors is a woman between 18 and 75 years old in good health.

The V gene is TRBV3-1, the J gene TRBJ2-3; TCRdb gives TRBD2 as the D gene, but with no DNA this cannot be confirmed. CDR3 length: 17 amino acids. Germline V CDR1 and CDR2: LGHDT, YNNKEL (reference sequence). CDR3 amino acids: CASSLTPLDYHLRKQYF.

The CDR3 protein is CASSEASENPWAQHF. The gene calls are TRBV2 and TRBJ1-5. The CDR3 covers 15 residues. Germline V gene sequence: CDR1 SNHLY, CDR2 FYNNEI.

The chain is built from TRBV12-3 or TRBV12-4 and TRBJ1-2; without DNA, the TCRdb call of TRBD1 cannot be checked. This CDR3 comprises 12 residues. The CDR3 sequence is CACYRGNYGYTF.

The chain recombines TRBV10-3 with TRBJ2-2; TCRdb lists TRBD2, though no DNA is available to test this call. This CDR3 spans 14 amino acids. Looked up from germline, CDR1 is ENHRY and CDR2 is SYGVKD. The CDR3 loop is CAITLAGVAGELFF.

The chain employs TRBV4-3 and TRBJ2-1; checking the TCRdb D call of TRBD2 is not possible without DNA. Germline V gene lookup returns CDR1 LGHNA and CDR2 YSLEER. The CDR3 is 16 amino acids. The chain's CDR3 is CASSQVGHGGAVEQFF.

This chain links TRBV6-1 with TRBJ2-2; TCRdb's D call of TRBD2 is untestable without DNA. The CDR3 consists of 13 residues. CDR1 is MNHNS, CDR2 SASEGT, per germline. The CDR3 loop reads CASFFRRAGELFF.

The rearrangement links TRBV4-3 to TRBJ2-3; TCRdb's assignment of TRBD1 cannot be checked, as there is no DNA. CDR1 and CDR2 (germline): LGHNA, YSLEER. This CDR3 region has 16 residues. CDR3 loop: CASSWDGQGVTDTQYF.

The chain has TRBV6-2 or TRBV6-3 and TRBJ2-2; the D gene TCRdb calls, TRBD1, cannot be checked with no DNA. Germline V gene lookup returns CDR1 MNHEY and CDR2 SVGEGT. This CDR3 spans 15 amino acids. The chain's CDR3 is CASSSRAGGTGELFF.

The chain employs TRBV12-3 or TRBV12-4 and TRBJ2-6. CDR3 length: 12 residues. The CDR3 protein is CASRYPANVLTF.

The rearrangement joins TRBV7-3 to TRBJ2-2; absent DNA, TCRdb's TRBD2 call cannot be checked. The CDR3 has 16 amino acids. Per the germline V gene, CDR1 is SGHTA and CDR2 is FQGTGA. The CDR3 loop reads CASSLTGLARTGELFF.

V and J are TRBV10-3 and TRBJ2-3; TCRdb gives TRBD2 as the D gene, but with no DNA this cannot be confirmed. Germline CDR1 ENHRY, CDR2 SYGVKD. CDR3 length: 14 residues. This CDR3 is CAAPIAGLTDTQYF.

The V and J genes are TRBV6-1 and TRBJ2-2; TCRdb names TRBD1, which stays unverified in the absence of DNA. CDR3 size: 15 residues. Germline V lookup: CDR1 MNHNS, CDR2 SASEGT. CDR3 loop: CASTPGTGATGELFF.

The chain joins TRBV29-1 to TRBJ1-2; with no DNA, the TCRdb D assignment of TRBD1 cannot be verified. CDR3 length: 13 amino acids. Germline CDR1 reads SQVTM; CDR2 reads ANQGSEA. CDR3: CSVALLTGRGYTF. Using reference TRBV29-1 and TRBJ1-2 for the parts outside the CDR3, the full variable domain is SAVISQKPSRDICQRGTSLTIQCQVDSQVTMMFWYRQQPGQSLTLIATANQGSEATYESGFVIDKFPISRPNLTFSTLTVSNMSPEDSSIYLCSVALLTGRGYTFGSGTRLTVV.

This rearrangement joins TRBV20-1 to TRBJ2-7; the D gene TCRdb calls, TRBD1, cannot be checked with no DNA. In germline, CDR1 is DFQATT, CDR2 SNEGSKA (reference sequence). There are 14 residues in the CDR3. The CDR3 sequence: CSARSSGQPYEQYF.

CDR3 region: CSAKHRTEAFF. The chain combines TRBV20-1 with TRBJ1-1; lacking DNA, the TRBD1 call made by TCRdb goes unchecked. CDR3 length: 11 residues. Per germline, CDR1 DFQATT and CDR2 SNEGSKA (reference sequence).

Here the CDR3 reads CASSLRPGQGAYEQYF. The chain employs TRBV7-8 and TRBJ2-7; lacking DNA, the TRBD1 call made by TCRdb goes unchecked. CDR3 length: 16 residues. CDR1 and CDR2 from the germline V gene are SGHVS and FQNEAQ.

The V gene is TRBV15, the J gene TRBJ2-1; TCRdb gives TRBD2 as the D gene, but with no DNA this cannot be confirmed. The CDR3 is 16 residues long. Germline V gene sequence: CDR1 LNHNV, CDR2 YYDKDF (reference sequence). The CDR3 sequence is CATSRDGAGLVREQFF.

The V and J genes are TRBV4-3 and TRBJ2-7. There are 16 residues in the CDR3. The germline gives CDR1 LGHNA, CDR2 YSLEER. The CDR3 sequence: CASSQEYFRGLYEQYF.

The rearrangement links TRBV12-3 or TRBV12-4 to TRBJ2-3; the D call from TCRdb, TRBD1, cannot be confirmed without DNA. This CDR3 contains 15 residues. This chain's CDR3 is CASSRGLYDGDTQYF.

The gene calls are TRBV20-1 and TRBJ2-3; with no DNA, the TCRdb D assignment of TRBD1 cannot be verified. In germline, CDR1 is DFQATT, CDR2 SNEGSKA (reference sequence). CDR3 length: 14 residues. This chain's CDR3 is CSAKGDGRSDTQYF.

This chain joins TRBV7-2 and TRBJ1-5; the TCRdb D gene call, TRBD1, has no DNA to confirm it. CDR3 length equals 14 residues. Germline assignment: CDR1 SGHTA and CDR2 FQGNSA. The CDR3 sequence is CASSFSRGHQPQHF.

The rearrangement joins TRBV24-1 to TRBJ1-1; TCRdb's D call, TRBD1, is unchecked because there is no DNA. The CDR3 runs to 13 residues. Germline V CDR1 and CDR2: KGHDR, SFDVKD. The CDR3 spells CATSDAGTGEAFF.

V is TRBV25-1 and J is TRBJ2-5; TCRdb's assignment of TRBD1 cannot be checked, as there is no DNA. This CDR3 comprises 14 residues. CDR1 MGHDK and CDR2 SYGVNS come from the germline V gene. The CDR3 loop is CASSVTGLGQTQYF.

The chain employs TRBV7-2 and TRBJ1-5. The CDR3 has 13 amino acids. CDR1 is SGHTA, CDR2 FQGNSA, per germline. This chain's CDR3 is CASSLERLWPQHF.